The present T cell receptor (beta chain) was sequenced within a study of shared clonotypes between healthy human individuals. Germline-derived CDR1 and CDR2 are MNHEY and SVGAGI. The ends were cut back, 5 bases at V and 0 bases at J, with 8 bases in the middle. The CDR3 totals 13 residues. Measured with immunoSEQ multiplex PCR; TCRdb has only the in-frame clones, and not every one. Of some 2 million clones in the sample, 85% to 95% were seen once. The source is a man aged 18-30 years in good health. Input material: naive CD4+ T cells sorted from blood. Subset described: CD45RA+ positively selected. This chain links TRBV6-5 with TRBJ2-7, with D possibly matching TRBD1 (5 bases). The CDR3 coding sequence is TGTGCCAGCAGTGATACAGGCTCCTACGAGCAGTACTTC. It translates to CASSDTGSYEQYF.